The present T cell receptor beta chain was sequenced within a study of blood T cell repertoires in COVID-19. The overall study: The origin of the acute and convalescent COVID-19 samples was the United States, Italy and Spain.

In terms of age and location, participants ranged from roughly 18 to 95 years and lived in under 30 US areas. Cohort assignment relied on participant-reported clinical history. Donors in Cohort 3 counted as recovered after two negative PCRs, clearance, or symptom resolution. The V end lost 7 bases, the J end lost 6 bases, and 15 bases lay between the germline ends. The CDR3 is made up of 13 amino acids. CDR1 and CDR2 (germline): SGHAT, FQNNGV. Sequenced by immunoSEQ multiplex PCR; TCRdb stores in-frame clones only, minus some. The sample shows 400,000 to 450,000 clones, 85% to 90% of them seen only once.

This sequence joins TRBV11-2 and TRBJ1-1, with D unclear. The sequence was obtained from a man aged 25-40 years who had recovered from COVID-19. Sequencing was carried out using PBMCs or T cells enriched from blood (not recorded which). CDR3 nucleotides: TGTGCCAGCACCATTCCGGCAGGCGCTGAAGCTTTCTTT. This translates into CASTIPAGAEAFF.